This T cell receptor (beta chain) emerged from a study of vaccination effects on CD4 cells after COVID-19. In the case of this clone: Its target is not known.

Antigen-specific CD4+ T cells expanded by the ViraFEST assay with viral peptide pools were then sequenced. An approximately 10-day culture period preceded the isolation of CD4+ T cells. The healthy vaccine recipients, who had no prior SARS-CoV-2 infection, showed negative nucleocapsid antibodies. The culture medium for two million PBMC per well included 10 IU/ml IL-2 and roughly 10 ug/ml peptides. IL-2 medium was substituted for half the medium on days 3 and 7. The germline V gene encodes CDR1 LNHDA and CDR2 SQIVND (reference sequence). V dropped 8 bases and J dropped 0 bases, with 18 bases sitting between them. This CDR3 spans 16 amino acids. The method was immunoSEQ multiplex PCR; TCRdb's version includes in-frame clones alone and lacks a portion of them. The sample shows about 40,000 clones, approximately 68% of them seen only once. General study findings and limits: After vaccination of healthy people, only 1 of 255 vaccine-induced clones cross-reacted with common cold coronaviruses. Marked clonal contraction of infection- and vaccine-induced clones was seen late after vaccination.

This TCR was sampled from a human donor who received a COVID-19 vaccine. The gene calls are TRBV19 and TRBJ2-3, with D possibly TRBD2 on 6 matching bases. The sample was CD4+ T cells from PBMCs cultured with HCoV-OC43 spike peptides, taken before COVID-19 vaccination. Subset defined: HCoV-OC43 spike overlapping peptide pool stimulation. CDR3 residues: CASRSLMGGSTDTQYF. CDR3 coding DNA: TGTGCCAGTCGGTCCTTAATGGGGGGTAGCACAGATACGCAGTATTTT.